Shown below are 18 T cell receptor beta chains from a single sample sequenced in a study of shared clonotypes between healthy human individuals. Using immunoSEQ multiplex PCR, the repertoire was profiled, and TCRdb retains in-frame clones only, with some absent. The sample holds some 2,000,000 clones; approximately 96% are singletons and the top ten take 0.1% to 0.15%. Sequenced sample: naive CD4+ T cells sorted from blood. The sample's subset: CD45RA+ positively selected. All receptors come from a man aged 18 to 30 in good health.

This chain connects TRBV7-9 to TRBJ1-2; D gene uncertain. Germline V lookup: CDR1 SEHNR, CDR2 FQNEAQ (reference sequence). V shed 1 base and J shed 3 bases, with 18 bases lying between them. The CDR3 is 17 amino acids. Here the CDR3 reads CASSLGGRFPADYGYTF. The CDR3, as DNA: TGTGCCAGCAGCTTAGGAGGCAGGTTTCCGGCGGACTATGGCTACACCTTC.

This clone was found once. The rearrangement uses TRBV11-3 and TRBJ2-2, with TRBD1 matching over 7 bases. The junction had 5 bases not matched to a gene; V was cut back by 5 bases and J by 5 bases. The CDR3 is 14 amino acids. In germline, CDR1 is SGHNT, CDR2 YENEEA. In DNA, the CDR3 is TGTGCCAGCAGCCGACAGGGCGGGACCGGGGAGCTGTTTTTT. This sequence encodes CASSRQGGTGELFF. Variable domain in full (rest from reference TRBV11-3 and TRBJ2-2): EAGVVQSPRYKIIEKKQPVAFWCNPISGHNTLYWYLQNLGQGPELLIRYENEEAVDDSQLPKDRFSAERLKGVDSTLKIQPAELGDSAVYLCASSRQGGTGELFFGEGSRLTVL.

Of note for this clone: This specimen includes other DNA sequences encoding the same CDR3. The chain recombines TRBV29-1 with TRBJ1-2; no firm D call. The CDR3 is 14 amino acids. V lost 0 bases to trimming and J lost 2 bases, with 10 bases between them. Per the germline V gene, CDR1 is SQVTM and CDR2 is ANQGSEA. The CDR3 DNA is TGCAGCGTTGAAGATGGCAGGAGGAACTATGGCTACACCTTC. Translated: CSVEDGRRNYGYTF. Full variable domain (outside the CDR3, taken from reference TRBV29-1 and TRBJ1-2): SAVISQKPSRDICQRGTSLTIQCQVDSQVTMMFWYRQQPGQSLTLIATANQGSEATYESGFVIDKFPISRPNLTFSTLTVSNMSPEDSSIYLCSVEDGRRNYGYTFGSGTRLTVV.

The chain recombines TRBV5-4 with TRBJ1-3; D remains ambiguous. Trimming removed 7 bases at V and 0 bases at J, with 11 bases between. CDR1 and CDR2 (germline): SGHNT, YYREEE (reference sequence). CDR3 length: 14 residues. The CDR3 DNA is TGTGCCAGCCCCGAGAGGATCTCTGGAAACACCATATATTTT. Residues: CASPERISGNTIYF.

This chain joins TRBV6-6 and TRBJ2-2; no reliable D call. CDR1 MNHNY and CDR2 SVGAGI come from the germline V gene (reference sequence). The CDR3 sequence is 14 residues long. Trimming took off 7 bases at V and 1 base at J, with 10 bases between the two ends. The CDR3 bases are TGTGCCAGCATCGGAGACGGGAACACCGGGGAGCTGTTTTTT. It specifies CASIGDGNTGELFF.

The rearrangement uses TRBV9 and TRBJ2-7; the D gene is possibly TRBD1 (5 bases). CDR1 is SGDLS, CDR2 YYNGEE, per germline. Trimming removed 2 bases from V and 6 bases from J, with 15 bases in between. The CDR3 spans 14 residues. CDR3 in amino acids: CASSVAGQRGEQYF. The CDR3 bases are TGTGCCAGCAGCGTTGCAGGCCAAAGGGGCGAGCAGTACTTC. The full variable domain, completed using reference TRBV9 and TRBJ2-7, is DSGVTQTPKHLITATGQRVTLRCSPRSGDLSVYWYQQSLDQGLQFLIQYYNGEERAKGNILERFSAQQFPDLHSELNLSSLELGDSALYFCASSVAGQRGEQYFGPGTRLTVT.

The V gene is TRBV19, the J gene TRBJ1-2; 9 nucleotides line up with TRBD1. This CDR3 contains 14 residues. Germline V gene sequence: CDR1 LNHDA, CDR2 SQIVND (reference sequence). V lost 5 bases, J lost 8 bases, and 9 bases stayed unmatched. CDR3 sequence (DNA): TGTGCCAGTAGTGAAGGGACAGGGCAGGCCGGCTACACCTTC. Protein: CASSEGTGQAGYTF. Using reference TRBV19 and TRBJ1-2 for the parts outside the CDR3, the full variable domain is DGGITQSPKYLFRKEGQNVTLSCEQNLNHDAMYWYRQDPGQGLRLIYYSQIVNDFQKGDIAEGYSVSREKKESFPLTVTSAQKNPTAFYLCASSEGTGQAGYTFGSGTRLTVV.

The chain couples TRBV6-5 to TRBJ2-4; D uncertain. This CDR3 is 15 amino acids long. The V gene's germline CDR1 is MNHEY and CDR2 SVGAGI. V was cut by 4 bases and J by 1 base, with 11 bases left in between. CDR3 amino acids: CASSSLGVAKNIQYF. In DNA, the CDR3 is TGTGCCAGCAGTTCTCTTGGGGTGGCCAAAAACATTCAGTACTTC.

The rearrangement joins TRBV5-1 to TRBJ2-1, with 13 positions matching TRBD2. Germline trimming cut 3 bases from V and 11 bases from J; bases unmatched to any gene: 5. Germline V gene sequence: CDR1 SGHRS, CDR2 YFSETQ. CDR3 length: 14 amino acids. The CDR3 nucleotides read TGCGCCAGCAGCTCTGGACTAGCGGGAGAAAAGCAGTTCTTC. Translating it yields CASSSGLAGEKQFF.

This clone was seen a few times. This chain uses TRBV6-5 with TRBJ2-2; D gene unclear. V lost 6 bases, J lost 3 bases, and 5 bases lay in between. The CDR3 contains 12 residues. The germline CDR1 and CDR2 sequences are MNHEY and SVGAGI. DNA of the CDR3: TGTGCCAGCAGGGGCTACACCGGGGAGCTGTTTTTT. Translated, it gives CASRGYTGELFF.

The CDR3 DNA is TGTGCCAGCAGTGAAGCGCTTTCCGATTCACCCCTCCACTTT. This translates into CASSEALSDSPLHF. The J gene is TRBJ1-6, the V gene TRBV2; no definite D call. The CDR3 has 14 amino acids. The germline V and J ends were trimmed by 0 bases and 8 bases, with 8 bases remaining between them. Germline CDR1 and CDR2: SNHLY and FYNNEI.

The gene calls are TRBV11-2 and TRBJ2-3; D is unclear. Trimming removed 1 base from V and 4 bases from J, with 15 bases in between. The CDR3 covers 16 residues. Germline lookup yields CDR1 SGHAT and CDR2 FQNNGV. CDR3 residues: CASSLVGAKGSDTQYF. In nucleotides, the CDR3 is TGTGCCAGCAGCTTAGTAGGAGCCAAGGGCTCAGATACGCAGTATTTT.

On this clone itself: A read error may account for a junction end that differs from germline. V is TRBV5-1 and J is TRBJ1-1, with D perhaps TRBD1 (5 bases). Germline values: CDR1 SGHRS, CDR2 YFSETQ. There are 14 residues in the CDR3. CDR3 sequence reads: CASSFVQGNNEAFF. The CDR3 DNA is TGCGCCAGCAGCTTTGTTCAGGGCAACAATGAAGCTTTCTTT.

Here the CDR3 reads CASSSVTSGETQYF. The CDR3 DNA follows: TGTGCCAGCAGCTCCGTAACTAGCGGAGAGACCCAGTACTTC. The V and J genes are TRBV7-2 and TRBJ2-5; TRBD2 agrees at 8 bases. With 4 bases clipped from V and 4 bases from J, the junction kept 5 bases outside the gene matches. This CDR3 has 14 residues. Germline V gene lookup returns CDR1 SGHTA and CDR2 FQGNSA.

This chain links TRBV19 with TRBJ2-7; 8 positions agree with TRBD1. This CDR3 is 17 amino acids long. Germline V gene sequence: CDR1 LNHDA, CDR2 SQIVND (reference sequence). With 5 bases clipped from V and 4 bases from J, the junction kept 16 bases outside the gene matches. Here the CDR3 reads CASSEARGQANSYEQYF. DNA for the CDR3: TGTGCCAGTAGTGAAGCCCGGGGACAGGCAAACTCTTACGAGCAGTACTTC.

This clone was found once. The chain joins TRBV6-1 to TRBJ2-2; D tentatively reads TRBD1 or TRBD2 (5 bases each). The germline CDR1 and CDR2 sequences are MNHNS and SASEGT. V was clipped by 0 bases and J by 6 bases, with 11 bases between them. The CDR3 runs to 15 residues. This CDR3 reads CASSEASVGAGELFF. Written as DNA, the CDR3 is TGTGCCAGCAGTGAAGCCAGCGTGGGGGCCGGGGAGCTGTTTTTT.

The CDR3: CAISEFRASYPTEAFF. The CDR3 DNA reads as TGTGCCATCAGTGAGTTTCGGGCCTCCTACCCCACTGAAGCTTTCTTT. This chain uses TRBV10-3 with TRBJ1-1; D ambiguous. CDR3 size: 16 residues. Trimming stripped 1 base from V and 4 bases from J, with 16 bases between. Germline CDR1 reads ENHRY; CDR2 reads SYGVKD.

The chain employs TRBV11-2 and TRBJ2-1, with 7 bases aligning to TRBD2. The germline CDR1 and CDR2 sequences are SGHAT and FQNNGV. The V gene end was trimmed by 6 bases and the J gene end by 0 bases; junction bases not matched to a gene: 5. This CDR3 spans 15 amino acids. CDR3 sequence (DNA): TGTGCCAGCAGTCCTACGGGGGGCTCCTACAATGAGCAGTTCTTC. Encoded protein: CASSPTGGSYNEQFF. The full variable domain, its missing parts supplied by reference TRBV11-2 and TRBJ2-1, is EAGVAQSPRYKIIEKRQSVAFWCNPISGHATLYWYQQILGQGPKLLIQFQNNGVVDDSQLPKDRFSAERLKGVDSTLKIQPAKLEDSAVYLCASSPTGGSYNEQFFGPGTRLTVL.